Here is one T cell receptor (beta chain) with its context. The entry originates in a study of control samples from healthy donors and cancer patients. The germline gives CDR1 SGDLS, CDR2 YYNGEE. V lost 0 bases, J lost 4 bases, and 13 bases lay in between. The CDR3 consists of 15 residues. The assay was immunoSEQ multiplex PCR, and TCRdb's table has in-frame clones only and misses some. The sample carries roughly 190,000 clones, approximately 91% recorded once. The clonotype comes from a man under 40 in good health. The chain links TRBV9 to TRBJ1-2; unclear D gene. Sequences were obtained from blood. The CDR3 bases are TGTGCCAGCAGCGTAGCTTCCATTTCGGTCTATGGCTACACCTTC. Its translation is CASSVASISVYGYTF.